This T cell receptor (beta chain) was sequenced for a study of neoadjuvant anti-PD-1 for oral cavity cancer (dated by TCRdb to about 2021). The study in broad terms: Three to four biweekly doses of nivolumab at 3 mg/kg were mostly administered to patients before curative-intent surgical resection. Patients without progression received a fourth nivolumab dose around day 43 and underwent definitive surgical resection on days 50-56. Patients with complete response, partial response or stable disease by RECIST 1.1 were defined as responders, whereas patients with progression were defined as non-responders. A roughly 34% response rate was observed in the parent correlative cohort, in which around 12 patients were included. Summary of the overall study and its limitations: Higher pretreatment blood Treg/Th17 ratios correlated with higher pretreatment blood TCRbeta clonality and lower post-treatment tumor TCRbeta clonality. Larger post-treatment sizes of preexisting intratumoral clones correlated with greater tumor shrinkage, suggesting expansion of preexisting clones contributed to response. Only three patients per response group were included in the TCR analyses, and larger cohorts for validation were called for by the authors.

The CDR3 holds 15 amino acids from the cysteine to the phenylalanine. The CDR3 DNA has 45 bases and is translated from base 1. For this chain, trimming is 6 bases at the V end and 9 bases at the J end, and the number of junction bases without a gene match is 11. CDR1 SGHVS and CDR2 FQNEAQ were looked up in the germline V gene. Reading the label with the study, this specimen's time point is: after neoadjuvant nivolumab, at surgical resection. The patients had newly diagnosed stage II-IVA oral cavity squamous cell carcinoma and had not received any prior systemic or radiation treatment. Everyone in the cohort had locally advanced, HPV-negative oral cavity squamous cell carcinoma. The samples were drawn from a longitudinal correlative study tied to a single-arm phase II trial testing neoadjuvant nivolumab in oral cavity squamous cell carcinoma. Subject-matched pre- and post-treatment PBMCs and tumors from three responders and three non-responders were subjected to genomic DNA-based TCRbeta sequencing. The Maxwell RSC DNA from Tissue kit was used to isolate genomic DNA from tumor tissue.

For survey sequencing, tumor libraries mostly used roughly 5 ug of input genomic DNA, with two replicates for each sample. Following the manufacturer's instructions, the team built TCRbeta libraries using the immunoSEQ hsTCRbeta kit. The finished libraries were brought together in one pool at 3 nM, which was then read using an Illumina NovaSeq 6000 S4 flow cell. For the original study's pipeline: The immunoSEQ Analyzer handled quality control and preprocessing of the raw data. The analysis was limited to productive rearrangements, and each clonotype was defined by a unique CDR3 amino acid sequence. Repertoire clonality was estimated as the Gini-Simpson index, which was calculated using the R package tcR. Student's t test was used to compare Gini indices, and Pearson correlation was used to assess associations with tumor size change. Here the immuneACCESS table is served through TCRdb, limited to in-frame sequences with V and J called. Missing clones are a known gap in these copies; in checked studies unresolved V genes cover under half, and the rest lacks a known reason. V, J and clone size derive from that table, while D and trimming were established from the DNA sequence. This sample has 25,000 or so clones in its table, and 25% to 30% of those were observed once. In total, the top ten clones hold roughly 17% of the sample.

About this clone: Which antigen it targets is not known. No qualities accompany the bases; no much larger clone lies one base away.

This clonotype was sampled from a person aged 40 to 85 with oral cavity squamous cell carcinoma. Sample: tumor tissue, taken after nivolumab (anti-PD-1) treatment. Recombination connected TRBV7-8 to TRBJ2-1, and TRBD2 matches 10 of the central bases. The CDR3 protein is CASRLGSSGSSEQFF. At the DNA level, the sequence is TGTGCCAGCAGACTAGGGTCTAGCGGGAGTTCTGAGCAGTTCTTC.